Detailed here is one T cell receptor (beta chain). The record originates from a study of PD-1 blockade in mismatch repair-deficient tumors. The germline V and J ends were trimmed by 7 bases and 6 bases, with 28 bases remaining between them. The CDR3 runs 17 residues. From germline, CDR1 is LGHNT and CDR2 FRNRAP. The method was immunoSEQ multiplex PCR; TCRdb's version includes in-frame clones alone and lacks a portion of them. The table lists 120,000 or so clones, approximately 90% of them singletons, with approximately 13% in the top ten. This TCR derives from an adult with mismatch repair-deficient cancer. Source: peripheral blood, taken 44 weeks after starting pembrolizumab. The chain has TRBV12-5 and TRBJ2-7, with D possibly TRBD1 on 5 matching bases. Here the CDR3 DNA reads TGTGCTAGTGATGGGGTCTGCGTGACAGCCTCATGGAGCGAGCAGTACTTC. Translating gives CASDGVCVTASWSEQYF.